This T cell receptor beta chain is from a study of siplizumab effects on memory and regulatory T cells. General study findings and limits: There were only a minor fraction of alloreactive clones that mapped to unstimulated subsets. It was never confirmed that proliferating Tregs from siplizumab cultures were suppressive.

Method: immunoSEQ multiplex PCR; TCRdb's copy keeps in-frame clones and lacks some. The sample holds some 100,000 clones, more than 85% seen once. Germline V gene data show CDR1 as SGHRS and CDR2 as YFSETQ. The J segment lost 0 bases and the V segment lost 3 bases, leaving 8 bases of the junction unmatched. The CDR3 runs to 16 residues. As to this clone: Its antigen remains unidentified.

This clonotype was obtained from a human donor in good health. The chain uses TRBV5-1 and TRBJ1-2; 7 bases map to TRBD1. Sequencing was done on a sample of CD4+ T cells sorted from blood. CDR3 nucleotides: TGCGCCAGCAGCTCCGGACAGGTGACGGCTAACTATGGCTACACCTTC. Its translation: CASSSGQVTANYGYTF.